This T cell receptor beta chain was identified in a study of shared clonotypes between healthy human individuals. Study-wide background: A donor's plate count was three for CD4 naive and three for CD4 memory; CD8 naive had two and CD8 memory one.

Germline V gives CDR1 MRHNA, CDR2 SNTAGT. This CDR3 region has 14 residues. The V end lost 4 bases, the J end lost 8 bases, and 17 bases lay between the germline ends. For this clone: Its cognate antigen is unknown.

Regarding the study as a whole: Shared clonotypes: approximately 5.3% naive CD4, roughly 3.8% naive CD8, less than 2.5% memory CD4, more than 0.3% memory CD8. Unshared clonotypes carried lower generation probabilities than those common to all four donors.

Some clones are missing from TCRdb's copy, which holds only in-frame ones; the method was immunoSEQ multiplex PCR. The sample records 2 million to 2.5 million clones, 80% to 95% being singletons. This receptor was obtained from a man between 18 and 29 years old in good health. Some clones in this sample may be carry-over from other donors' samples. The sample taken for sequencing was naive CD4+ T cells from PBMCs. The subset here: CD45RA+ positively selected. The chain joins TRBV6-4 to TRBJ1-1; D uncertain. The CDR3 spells CASSVEVGVTEAFF. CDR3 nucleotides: TGTGCCAGCAGTGTAGAGGTTGGGGTAACCGAAGCTTTCTTT.